The TCR beta chain described here comes from a study of blood T cell repertoires in COVID-19. Libraries were prepared by immunoSEQ multiplex PCR; TCRdb keeps only in-frame clonotypes and omits some of them. The sample has approximately 300,000 clones; 85% to 90% are singletons. This clone was seen a single time. CDR1 is LGHDT and CDR2 is YNNKEL in the germline V gene (reference sequence). The CDR3 spans 14 residues. With 2 bases removed from V and 4 bases from J, the gap between germline ends came to 8 bases. Sequenced: peripheral blood. This clonotype originated in a woman aged 50 to 65 with active or convalescent COVID-19. The chain recombines TRBV3-1 (or the pseudogene TRBV3-2) with TRBJ2-2; TRBD1 is a possible D gene (6 bases). Here the CDR3 DNA reads TGTGCCAGCAGCCAAAGGGGGAGCACCGGGGAGCTGTTTTTT. Translated: CASSQRGSTGELFF.